Below, 18 T cell receptor beta chains from the same sample are listed, as sequenced in a study of blood T cell repertoires in COVID-19. Clones were sequenced by immunoSEQ multiplex PCR, and TCRdb holds only the in-frame ones, with some missing. The table shows about 64,000 clones, with around three quarters occurring only once. Sequenced input: peripheral blood. These receptors all stem from a human donor in a cohort sampled during active COVID-19.

The count of this clone is one. V usage is TRBV27 and J usage is TRBJ2-3; TRBD2 agrees at 11 bases. The ends lost 7 bases at V and 4 bases at J; junction bases unmatched: 7. The CDR3 contains 15 residues. Germline values: CDR1 MNHEY, CDR2 SMNVEV (reference sequence). The CDR3 DNA is TGTGCCAGCAACAACCTAGCGGGGGGATCAGATACGCAGTATTTT. Its translation: CASNNLAGGSDTQYF.

This chain uses TRBV11-3 with TRBJ2-5; 12 nucleotides agree with TRBD2. Germline-derived CDR1 and CDR2 are SGHNT and YENEEA. The length of the CDR3 is 17 residues. Unmatched junction bases numbered 12, after V lost 5 bases and J lost 5 bases. DNA of the CDR3: TGTGCCAGCAGCCTCGGGACTAGCGGGCCCCAGGGGGAGACCCAGTACTTC. This sequence encodes CASSLGTSGPQGETQYF.

The chain joins TRBV9 to TRBJ1-4; weak D call: TRBD1 (5 bases). V lost 5 bases and J 2 bases, leaving 13 bases between the germline ends. The germline CDR1 and CDR2 sequences are SGDLS and YYNGEE. The CDR3 has 15 residues. CDR3 residues: CASSPGGNTNEKLFF. In DNA form, the CDR3 reads TGTGCCAGCAGTCCTGGGGGGAACACTAATGAAAAACTGTTTTTT. Combining the CDR3 with reference TRBV9 and TRBJ1-4 gives the whole variable domain DSGVTQTPKHLITATGQRVTLRCSPRSGDLSVYWYQQSLDQGLQFLIQYYNGEERAKGNILERFSAQQFPDLHSELNLSSLELGDSALYFCASSPGGNTNEKLFFGSGTQLSVL.

This clone was recorded a few times. This chain connects TRBV6-4 to TRBJ2-7, with 7 bases identical to TRBD1. Germline trimming cut 6 bases from V and 3 bases from J; bases unmatched to any gene: 5. CDR1 and CDR2 (germline): MRHNA, SNTAGT. The CDR3 is 13 residues long. CDR3 DNA: TGTGCCAGCAGCAGGGACAGCGGCTACGAGCAGTACTTC. Translating gives CASSRDSGYEQYF.

J is TRBJ2-3 and V is TRBV15; no reliable D call. Trimming cost V 0 bases and J 6 bases, with 7 bases left between them. The length of the CDR3 is 13 residues. Germline CDR1 and CDR2: LNHNV and YYDKDF (reference sequence). The CDR3 sequence: CATSRDLVDTQYF. The CDR3 nucleotides read TGTGCCACCAGCAGAGATTTAGTGGATACGCAGTATTTT.

In this sample, this clone turned up a few times. The rearrangement joins TRBV28 to TRBJ1-2; 9 bases match TRBD1. V shed 3 bases and J 5 bases; nucleotides not matched to a gene: 7. Germline V gives CDR1 MDHEN, CDR2 SYDVKM. This CDR3 region has 15 residues. The CDR3 nucleotides are TGTGCCAGCAGTTTCTTCGGACAGGGGCGATATGGCTACACCTTC. It specifies CASSFFGQGRYGYTF.

The chain carries TRBV2 and TRBJ1-6, with D perhaps matching TRBD1 (5 bases). Germline-derived CDR1 and CDR2 are SNHLY and FYNNEI. V lost 6 bases and J 7 bases, leaving 19 bases between the germline ends. The CDR3 loop spans 16 amino acids. CDR3: CASSLVKEGRNSPLHF. Here the CDR3 DNA reads TGTGCCAGCAGCCTGGTCAAGGAGGGACGGAATTCACCCCTCCACTTT. The full variable domain, in which reference TRBV2 and TRBJ1-6 provide the parts outside the CDR3, is EPEVTQTPSHQVTQMGQEVILRCVPISNHLYFYWYRQILGQKVEFLVSFYNNEISEKSEIFDDQFSVERPDGSNFTLKIRSTKLEDSAMYFCASSLVKEGRNSPLHFGNGTRLTVT.

The genes are TRBV12-3 or TRBV12-4 and TRBJ2-2, with D unresolved. The CDR3 has 13 residues. The V and J ends lost 7 bases and 1 base respectively, with 7 bases between them. CDR3 sequence: CASTGLNTGELFF. The CDR3 DNA reads TGTGCCAGCACCGGGTTGAACACCGGGGAGCTGTTTTTT.

This rearrangement joins TRBV30 to TRBJ2-3; 11 nucleotides agree with TRBD2. V was clipped by 2 bases and J by 2 bases; unmatched bases: 3. Per germline, CDR1 GTSNPN and CDR2 SVGIG (reference sequence). This CDR3 has 15 amino acids. The CDR3 loop is CAWSRLAGNTDTQYF. For the CDR3, the DNA is TGTGCCTGGAGTAGACTAGCGGGGAACACAGATACGCAGTATTTT.

This rearrangement joins TRBV6-1 to TRBJ2-7; TRBD2 is a possible D gene (6 bases). V dropped 3 bases and J dropped 6 bases, with 15 bases sitting between them. CDR1 and CDR2 from the germline V gene are MNHNS and SASEGT. The CDR3 extends over 14 amino acids. This chain's CDR3 is CASSETGLSREQYF. The CDR3 DNA follows: TGTGCCAGCAGTGAGACGGGACTCTCTCGCGAGCAGTACTTC.

V and J are TRBV28 and TRBJ2-7; 8 bases match TRBD1. The CDR3 covers 14 residues. The germline gives CDR1 MDHEN, CDR2 SYDVKM. With V trimmed by 2 bases and J by 6 bases, 6 bases remained unmatched. The CDR3 coding sequence is TGTGCCAGCAGTTTAGGGACCAGGGGGCGCGAGCAGTACTTC. Translation: CASSLGTRGREQYF.

CDR3 bases: TGTGCCAGCAGGACAGGGGAGGGCGGGGAGCTGTTTTTT. As protein: CASRTGEGGELFF. The V and J genes are TRBV19 and TRBJ2-2, with TRBD1 matching over 9 bases. CDR1 is LNHDA and CDR2 is SQIVND in the germline V gene (reference sequence). The CDR3 contains 13 residues. V was clipped by 9 bases and J by 7 bases; unmatched bases: 6.

About this clone: Germline and junction disagree at one end, which may indicate a read error. The V and J genes are TRBV11-1 and TRBJ2-3; D ambiguous. Germline V gene lookup returns CDR1 SGHAT and CDR2 FQDESV (reference sequence). The CDR3 contains 13 residues. The CDR3 region is CASSLEAADTQYF. The CDR3 DNA reads as TGTGCCAGCAGTTTAGAGGCAGCGGATACGCAGTATTTT.

The rearrangement links TRBV11-2 to TRBJ2-5; 9 positions agree with TRBD2. This CDR3 spans 14 amino acids. Germline V gives CDR1 SGHAT, CDR2 FQNNGV. Trimming removed 3 bases from V and 5 bases from J; junction bases left unmatched: 4. CDR3 residues: CASSFSGGRETQYF. The CDR3 DNA reads TGTGCCAGCAGCTTTAGCGGGGGCCGGGAGACCCAGTACTTC.

The chain links TRBV2 to TRBJ1-2; 9 bases match TRBD1. Looked up from germline, CDR1 is SNHLY and CDR2 is FYNNEI. The CDR3 is 15 residues long. V dropped 5 bases and J dropped 8; count of bases not matched to a gene: 12. CDR3 loop: CASSRPGQGTRGYTF. CDR3 in DNA: TGTGCCAGCAGTAGACCGGGACAGGGTACGAGGGGCTACACCTTC.

V usage is TRBV5-1 and J usage is TRBJ2-3, with TRBD2 matching over 13 bases. Per germline, CDR1 SGHRS and CDR2 YFSETQ. This CDR3 is built from 16 residues. Unmatched junction bases numbered 5, after V lost 4 bases and J lost 3 bases. The CDR3: CASSARTSGGTDTQYF. The CDR3 coding sequence is TGCGCCAGCAGCGCCCGGACTAGCGGGGGAACAGATACGCAGTATTTT.

In its sample, this clone was seen a few times. This chain uses TRBV13 with TRBJ2-2; D remains unclear. Germline CDR1 and CDR2: PRHDT and FYEKMQ (reference sequence). Trimming cost V 5 bases and J 4 bases, with 11 bases left between them. The CDR3 covers 14 residues. CDR3 loop: CASSPRVLTGELFF. CDR3 nucleotide sequence: TGTGCCAGCAGCCCCCGGGTCCTCACCGGGGAGCTGTTTTTT.

The chain uses TRBV15 and TRBJ2-5; TRBD1 aligns across 10 bases. Germline loops: CDR1 LNHNV, CDR2 YYDKDF (reference sequence). The CDR3 is made up of 15 amino acids. J was trimmed by 4 bases and V by 1 base; bases with no gene match: 3. CDR3 coding DNA: TGTGCCACCAGCAGAGGTGGGGACAGGGGAGAGACCCAGTACTTC. Amino acids: CATSRGGDRGETQYF.